Each of the 27 T cell receptor beta chains below was sequenced from the same sample in a study of cytomegalovirus exposure and HLA in healthy donors. Repertoires were generated with immunoSEQ multiplex PCR, while TCRdb's copy carries only in-frame clones and drops some. The sample has 250,000 or so clones; around nine tenths are singletons. The sequenced sample was PBMCs. The receptors come from a man in his late teens or twenties in good health and CMV-seronegative.

J is TRBJ2-1 and V is TRBV5-6; D is unresolved. Trimming cost V 1 base and J 10 bases, with 12 bases left between them. Germline V lookup: CDR1 SGHDT, CDR2 YYEEEE. The CDR3 spans 13 residues. CDR3 bases: TGTGCCAGCAGCTTGACTGGTACAGTCGAGCAGTTCTTC. Translation: CASSLTGTVEQFF.

The chain combines TRBV5-1 with TRBJ2-1; 8 bases fit TRBD2. J gave up 5 bases and V 5 bases, and 6 bases lay outside the gene matches. The CDR3 is made up of 14 amino acids. CDR1 SGHRS and CDR2 YFSETQ come from the germline V gene. CDR3 DNA sequence: TGCGCCAGCAGGGCCCTAGCGGGCCACAATGAGCAGTTCTTC. It codes for CASRALAGHNEQFF. Variable domain in full (rest from reference TRBV5-1 and TRBJ2-1): KAGVTQTPRYLIKTRGQQVTLSCSPISGHRSVSWYQQTPGQGLQFLFEYFSETQRNKGNFPGRFSGRQFSNSRSEMNVSTLELGDSALYLCASRALAGHNEQFFGPGTRLTVL.

This sequence joins TRBV7-8 and TRBJ1-2; TRBD1 matches 11 bases. Germline V CDR1 and CDR2: SGHVS, FQNEAQ. V trimming: 1 base; J trimming: 4 bases; junction bases outside the gene matches: 5. This CDR3 is 16 amino acids long. CDR3 loop: CASSLGRTGGVYGYTF. The CDR3 nucleotides read TGTGCCAGCAGCTTAGGACGGACAGGGGGCGTCTATGGCTACACCTTC.

V is TRBV6-5 and J is TRBJ1-6, with D possibly being TRBD1 (6 bases). The CDR3 is made up of 16 amino acids. Germline CDR1 is MNHEY and CDR2 is SVGAGI. Trimming removed 4 bases at V and 7 bases at J, with 17 bases between. The CDR3 loop reads CASSSSQTGLNSPLHF. DNA of the CDR3: TGTGCCAGCAGTTCCAGCCAAACAGGGTTAAATTCACCCCTCCACTTT.

V and J are TRBV7-9 and TRBJ2-6, with 10 bases matching TRBD1. Trimming removed 5 bases from V and 1 base from J; junction bases left unmatched: 11. The CDR3 is made up of 19 amino acids. The germline V gene has CDR1 SEHNR and CDR2 FQNEAQ (reference sequence). The CDR3 reads CASSHSRDRGLSGANVLTF. The CDR3 nucleotides are TGTGCCAGCAGCCACTCCCGGGACAGGGGTTTGTCTGGGGCCAACGTCCTGACTTTC.

V gene TRBV4-2 combines with J gene TRBJ1-2, with D perhaps matching TRBD1 (5 bases). Germline V gene sequence: CDR1 LGHNA, CDR2 YNFKEQ. V lost 0 bases, J lost 0 bases, and 17 bases lay in between. This CDR3 contains 18 residues. DNA of the CDR3: TGTGCCAGCAGCCAAGAATCGGGCAGGGTCCCGACTAACTATGGCTACACCTTC. Residues: CASSQESGRVPTNYGYTF.

V and J are TRBV11-2 and TRBJ1-1; perhaps TRBD1 as D (5 bases). CDR3 length equals 13 residues. Trimming cost V 5 bases and J 1 base, with 8 bases left between them. Germline V CDR1 and CDR2: SGHAT, FQNNGV. Here the CDR3 DNA reads TGTGCCAGCAGCCTTACAGGGAACACTGAAGCTTTCTTT. Its protein is CASSLTGNTEAFF.

The chain couples TRBV11-2 to TRBJ2-1, with 8 bases aligning to TRBD2. With 5 bases clipped from V and 4 bases from J, the junction kept 7 bases outside the gene matches. Germline loops: CDR1 SGHAT, CDR2 FQNNGV. The CDR3 covers 15 residues. The CDR3 sequence is CASSRTSGLYNEQFF. DNA for the CDR3: TGTGCCAGCAGCCGCACTAGCGGACTATACAATGAGCAGTTCTTC.

J is TRBJ1-1 and V is TRBV7-9, with TRBD1 matching 10 bases. The length of the CDR3 is 14 residues. V lost 5 bases and J lost 8; bases outside the gene matches: 8. Germline V lookup: CDR1 SEHNR, CDR2 FQNEAQ (reference sequence). The CDR3 nucleotides are TGTGCCAGCAGCGCAGTACCGGGACAGGGGGAAGCTTTCTTT. This translates into CASSAVPGQGEAFF. The full variable domain, rest sourced from reference TRBV7-9 and TRBJ1-1, is DTGVSQNPRHKITKRGQNVTFRCDPISEHNRLYWYRQTLGQGPEFLTYFQNEAQLEKSRLLSDRFSAERPKGSFSTLEIQRTEQGDSAMYLCASSAVPGQGEAFFGQGTRLTVV.

The V call is TRBV5-1, the J call TRBJ2-5, with 13 nucleotides matching TRBD2. This CDR3 contains 18 residues. The V gene's germline CDR1 is SGHRS and CDR2 YFSETQ. Trimming removed 0 bases from V and 0 bases from J; junction bases left unmatched: 5. The CDR3 region has the DNA TGCGCCAGCAGCTTGGGGACTAGCGGGGGTTCGTACCAAGAGACCCAGTACTTC. Translation: CASSLGTSGGSYQETQYF.

The chain is built from TRBV10-3 and TRBJ1-5, with TRBD1 matching over 7 bases. This CDR3 spans 13 amino acids. The germline V gene has CDR1 ENHRY and CDR2 SYGVKD. With 11 bases clipped from V and 5 bases from J, the junction kept 9 bases outside the gene matches. The CDR3 coding sequence is TGTGCCGTCCAGGGGGACCTCTATCAGCCCCAGCATTTT. This sequence encodes CAVQGDLYQPQHF.

The V call is TRBV27, the J call TRBJ2-5; tentatively, D is TRBD1 (5 bases). The CDR3 spans 15 residues. The V end lost 5 bases, the J end lost 4 bases, and 17 bases lay between the germline ends. Germline CDR1 reads MNHEY; CDR2 reads SMNVEV (reference sequence). CDR3 nucleotide sequence: TGTGCCAGCAGTGATAATAAGAAGGGGCCAGAGACCCAGTACTTC. Translating gives CASSDNKKGPETQYF.

This clone was detected once. The V call is TRBV7-9, the J call TRBJ2-1, with D perhaps matching TRBD1 (5 bases). The germline gives CDR1 SEHNR, CDR2 FQNEAQ (reference sequence). With 8 bases removed from V and 0 bases from J, the gap between germline ends came to 8 bases. The CDR3 runs 13 residues. In DNA, the CDR3 is TGTGCCAGCGGAGACAGCTCCTACAATGAGCAGTTCTTC. Its protein product is CASGDSSYNEQFF.

This clone was found once. This chain joins TRBV28 and TRBJ2-7; unclear D gene. Germline lookup yields CDR1 MDHEN and CDR2 SYDVKM. The V end was cut by 5 bases, the J end by 0 bases, with 8 bases between. The CDR3 has 13 amino acids. The CDR3 protein is CASSPGFSYEQYF. CDR3 nucleotide sequence: TGTGCCAGCAGTCCAGGTTTCTCCTACGAGCAGTACTTC.

The CDR3 region is CASSRLTGEETQYF. The CDR3 bases are TGCGCCAGCAGCCGCCTTACAGGGGAGGAGACCCAGTACTTC. The rearrangement joins TRBV4-3 to TRBJ2-5; 7 bases align to TRBD1. CDR3 length: 14 residues. Germline trimming cut 4 bases from V and 5 bases from J; bases unmatched to any gene: 7. The germline V gene encodes CDR1 LGHNA and CDR2 YSLEER.

This chain connects TRBV10-3 to TRBJ1-4, with TRBD1 matching over 9 bases. The CDR3 runs to 13 residues. The germline CDR1 and CDR2 sequences are ENHRY and SYGVKD. V lost 4 bases, J lost 6 bases, and 0 bases stayed unmatched. CDR3 loop: CAISGTGDEKLFF. CDR3 DNA sequence: TGTGCCATCAGTGGGACAGGGGATGAAAAACTGTTTTTT.

The chain recombines TRBV9 with TRBJ2-5; 9 bases are shared with TRBD1. The CDR3 has 16 residues. V was pared by 1 base and J by 4 bases, with 8 bases of the junction left unmatched. Germline-derived CDR1 and CDR2 are SGDLS and YYNGEE. CDR3 sequence: CASSVSGTGNGETQYF. The CDR3 DNA reads TGTGCCAGCAGCGTATCGGGGACAGGGAATGGAGAGACCCAGTACTTC. Based on the CDR3 plus reference TRBV9 and TRBJ2-5, the full variable domain is DSGVTQTPKHLITATGQRVTLRCSPRSGDLSVYWYQQSLDQGLQFLIQYYNGEERAKGNILERFSAQQFPDLHSELNLSSLELGDSALYFCASSVSGTGNGETQYFGPGTRLLVL.

This chain connects TRBV28 to TRBJ1-2; D is perhaps TRBD1 (5 bases). Trimming removed 3 bases at V and 4 bases at J, with 15 bases between. CDR3 length equals 15 residues. Per the germline V gene, CDR1 is MDHEN and CDR2 is SYDVKM. DNA for the CDR3: TGTGCCAGCAGTTTTCTCCCCGGGGGGAGCTATGGCTACACCTTC. Translation gives CASSFLPGGSYGYTF.

The genes are TRBV5-1 and TRBJ1-2; 7 nucleotides match TRBD1. V gave up 4 bases and J gave up 7 bases; unmatched junction bases: 7. CDR1 and CDR2 from the germline V gene are SGHRS and YFSETQ. The CDR3 length is 13 residues. As DNA, the CDR3 is TGCGCCAGCAGCCAGCAGGGGGATGTTGGCTACACCTTC. Its translation is CASSQQGDVGYTF.

The rearrangement links TRBV28 to TRBJ2-7, with D uncertain. Germline V gives CDR1 MDHEN, CDR2 SYDVKM. Trimming cost V 7 bases and J 3 bases, with 10 bases left between them. The CDR3 spans 12 residues. CDR3 nucleotide sequence: TGTGCCAGCAACGACATAGGCTACGAGCAGTACTTC. Protein product: CASNDIGYEQYF. Combining the CDR3 with reference TRBV28 and TRBJ2-7 gives the whole variable domain DVKVTQSSRYLVKRTGEKVFLECVQDMDHENMFWYRQDPGLGLRLIYFSYDVKMKEKGDIPEGYSVSREKKERFSLILESASTNQTSMYLCASNDIGYEQYFGPGTRLTVT.

This clone has only one observation. This chain joins TRBV4-3 and TRBJ2-5; 11 nucleotides match TRBD2. Germline-derived CDR1 and CDR2 are LGHNA and YSLEER. V trimming: 6 bases; J trimming: 5 bases; junction bases outside the gene matches: 11. The CDR3 totals 16 residues. The CDR3 region has the DNA TGCGCCAGCAGTTACGATACTAGCGGGGGAAGGGAGACCCAGTACTTC. It encodes CASSYDTSGGRETQYF.

The chain joins TRBV9 to TRBJ2-3, with 7 bases fitting TRBD1. V was clipped by 4 bases and J by 5 bases; unmatched bases: 7. This CDR3 has 14 amino acids. CDR1 is SGDLS and CDR2 is YYNGEE in the germline V gene. The CDR3 coding sequence is TGTGCCAGCAGCCCACAGGGGATAGGAGATACGCAGTATTTT. Its translation: CASSPQGIGDTQYF.

CDR3 nucleotides: TGCGCCAGCAGCCTCCTCGGGGTTAGCACAGATACGCAGTATTTT. Translation: CASSLLGVSTDTQYF. V usage is TRBV4-3 and J usage is TRBJ2-3; a weak D match, TRBD2 (5 bases). V lost 4 bases and J 0 bases, leaving 11 bases between the germline ends. Germline V CDR1 and CDR2: LGHNA, YSLEER. This CDR3 has 15 residues.

The V and J genes are TRBV18 and TRBJ1-1; D not certain. This CDR3 comprises 13 residues. Trimming removed 2 bases from V and 8 bases from J, with 12 bases in between. Germline assignment: CDR1 KGHSH and CDR2 LQKENI. CDR3 loop: CASSPKLRAEAFF. CDR3 bases: TGTGCCAGCTCACCAAAGTTACGAGCCGAAGCTTTCTTT.

The V gene is TRBV4-1, the J gene TRBJ2-5; 10 bases agree with TRBD2. Germline V CDR1 and CDR2: MGHRA, YSYEKL. The CDR3 has 15 amino acids. Unmatched junction bases numbered 3, after V lost 1 base and J lost 4 bases. CDR3 nucleotides: TGCGCCAGCAGCCAAGGGACTAGCGGAGGAGAGACCCAGTACTTC. This translates into CASSQGTSGGETQYF.

The rearrangement links TRBV2 to TRBJ2-3, with D tentatively TRBD2 (6 bases). Germline V gives CDR1 SNHLY, CDR2 FYNNEI. There are 15 residues in the CDR3. V was trimmed by 10 bases and J by 3 bases, leaving 20 bases between them. The CDR3 sequence: CATTNSGVGTDTQYF. DNA for the CDR3: TGTGCCACCACGAATTCGGGAGTGGGTACAGATACGCAGTATTTT.

This chain joins TRBV7-2 and TRBJ1-2, with TRBD1 matching over 7 bases. Germline CDR1 and CDR2: SGHTA and FQGNSA. Trimming took 5 bases from V and 4 from J; bases not matched to a gene: 7. The CDR3 runs 14 residues. In DNA, the CDR3 is TGTGCCAGCAGCAGGGGGCAGTTCTTCTATGGCTACACCTTC. This sequence encodes CASSRGQFFYGYTF.